The 11 T cell receptor beta chains given below trace back to one sample, sequenced in a study of blood T cell repertoires in COVID-19. Generated by immunoSEQ multiplex PCR, the TCRdb table keeps only in-frame clones and is missing some. The sample holds fewer than 200,000 clones; 82% are singletons and the top ten take 18%. Sequencing used PBMCs or T cells enriched from blood (not recorded which). These receptors all stem from a man in his fifties or sixties who had recovered from COVID-19.

The rearrangement uses TRBV23-1 and TRBJ2-5, with a weak D call TRBD2 (6 bases). TRBV23-1 is an ORF for which the function is uncertain. The CDR3 sequence is 16 residues long. Trimming shortened V by 5 bases and J by 1 base, and 17 bases separated the two germline ends. CDR3 amino acids: CASSCTSRAGQETQYF. For the CDR3, the DNA is TGCGCCAGCAGTTGCACTAGCCGAGCGGGCCAAGAGACCCAGTACTTC.

V and J are TRBV15 and TRBJ1-1; 9 bases match TRBD1. The CDR3 contains 12 residues. The ends lost 3 bases at V and 8 bases at J; junction bases unmatched: 1. In germline, CDR1 is LNHNV, CDR2 YYDKDF (reference sequence). The CDR3 region has the DNA TGTGCCACCAGCAGGGACAGGGGAGAAGCTTTCTTT. Its protein product is CATSRDRGEAFF.

The V and J genes are TRBV4-2 and TRBJ1-5; no firm D call. The CDR3 is made up of 16 amino acids. Deletions cut 0 bases from V and 0 bases from J, with 9 bases between. Germline V CDR1 and CDR2: LGHNA, YNFKEQ. This CDR3 reads CASSQDPPGSNQPQHF. The CDR3 DNA reads TGTGCCAGCAGCCAAGACCCTCCGGGTAGCAATCAGCCCCAGCATTTT.

The chain is built from TRBV27 and TRBJ2-7; D is perhaps TRBD2 (6 bases). Germline-derived CDR1 and CDR2 are MNHEY and SMNVEV (reference sequence). The germline V and J ends were trimmed by 5 bases and 3 bases, with 11 bases remaining between them. The CDR3 runs 13 residues. The CDR3 DNA follows: TGTGCCAGCAGTCCCCCCGGGGGCTACGAGCAGTACTTC. This sequence encodes CASSPPGGYEQYF.

The rearrangement joins TRBV6-5 to TRBJ1-5; TRBD1 is a possible D gene (6 bases). This CDR3 region has 14 residues. The V and J ends lost 6 bases and 0 bases respectively, with 9 bases between them. CDR1 is MNHEY and CDR2 is SVGAGI in the germline V gene. The CDR3 is CASRQGPSNQPQHF. CDR3 sequence (DNA): TGTGCCAGCAGACAGGGCCCTAGCAATCAGCCCCAGCATTTT.

The chain is built from TRBV7-2 and TRBJ2-7; weak D call: TRBD1 (6 bases). Trimming cost V 1 base and J 2 bases, with 12 bases left between them. The CDR3 is 15 residues long. Germline CDR1 SGHTA, CDR2 FQGNSA. The CDR3 DNA sequence: TGTGCCAGCAGCTTAGATGAGTGGGGGCCCTACGAGCAGTACTTC. It translates to CASSLDEWGPYEQYF.

The chain links TRBV6-5 to TRBJ2-3, with D hard to call. Between the trimmed V and J ends, which lost 2 bases and 2 bases, there was a span of 14 bases. Germline lookup yields CDR1 MNHEY and CDR2 SVGAGI. CDR3 size: 16 residues. The CDR3 here is CASSYRIPDNTDTQYF. In nucleotides, the CDR3 is TGTGCCAGCAGTTACAGAATACCAGACAACACAGATACGCAGTATTTT.

V gene TRBV7-2 combines with J gene TRBJ1-1; D call uncertain. Trimming cost V 1 base and J 11 bases, with 14 bases left between them. The CDR3 loop spans 13 amino acids. Germline CDR1 SGHTA, CDR2 FQGNSA. The CDR3 nucleotides read TGTGCCAGCAGCTTAGGTCTCCTCGAGAGGGCTTTCTTT. Translating gives CASSLGLLERAFF.

This sequence joins TRBV6-4 and TRBJ1-1; TRBD1 agrees at 8 bases. V was pared by 6 bases and J by 3 bases, with 6 bases of the junction left unmatched. From germline, CDR1 is MRHNA and CDR2 SNTAGT. The CDR3 is 14 residues long. CDR3 in DNA: TGTGCCAGCAGAAAGACAGGGGTACACACTGAAGCTTTCTTT. It translates to CASRKTGVHTEAFF.

The chain uses TRBV5-1 and TRBJ1-2, with D maybe TRBD1 (5 bases). The CDR3 has 17 amino acids. Germline V lookup: CDR1 SGHRS, CDR2 YFSETQ. V was trimmed by 2 bases and J by 5 bases, leaving 22 bases between them. CDR3 sequence (DNA): TGCGCCAGCAGCTTCCGTGACAGACAGCGTGCGACTTATGGCTACACCTTC. This gives the protein CASSFRDRQRATYGYTF. The entire variable domain, with the rest obtained from reference TRBV5-1 and TRBJ1-2, is as follows: KAGVTQTPRYLIKTRGQQVTLSCSPISGHRSVSWYQQTPGQGLQFLFEYFSETQRNKGNFPGRFSGRQFSNSRSEMNVSTLELGDSALYLCASSFRDRQRATYGYTFGSGTRLTVV.

The chain couples TRBV11-2 to TRBJ2-1; tentative D call: TRBD2 (6 bases). The CDR3 runs 15 residues. V was clipped by 2 bases and J by 11 bases, with 19 bases between them. CDR1 is SGHAT, CDR2 FQNNGV, per germline. CDR3: CASSLISHGGSKQFF. DNA for the CDR3: TGTGCCAGCAGCTTAATTAGTCACGGGGGTTCAAAGCAGTTCTTC. The whole variable domain, remainder taken from reference TRBV11-2 and TRBJ2-1, is EAGVAQSPRYKIIEKRQSVAFWCNPISGHATLYWYQQILGQGPKLLIQFQNNGVVDDSQLPKDRFSAERLKGVDSTLKIQPAKLEDSAVYLCASSLISHGGSKQFFGPGTRLTVL.